These 30 T cell receptor beta chains share one sample of origin, sequenced in a study of metastatic and nonmetastatic thyroid tumors. TCRdb re-clonotyped the PCR reads via MiXCR. The repertoire holds tens of thousands of clones, with 15% to 20% as singletons. Until they underwent thyroid surgery, no patient had received any treatment. The specimen sequenced was blood. These receptors came from a female donor with papillary thyroid cancer or a benign thyroid nodule (not recorded which). Some clones in this sample may be carry-over from other donors' samples.

This clone came up many times. The chain couples TRBV30 to TRBJ1-4, with a possible D match to TRBD1 (6 bases). This CDR3 has 16 amino acids. Germline V gene data show CDR1 as GTSNPN and CDR2 as SVGIG (reference sequence). V lost 2 bases to trimming and J lost 0 bases, with 13 bases between them. In DNA form, the CDR3 reads TGTGCCTGGAGTCGACAGGACCTCTCAACTAATGAAAAACTGTTTTTT. This encodes CAWSRQDLSTNEKLFF.

This clone came up many times. The chain joins TRBV19 to TRBJ1-1; D uncertain. CDR1 and CDR2 from the germline V gene are LNHDA and SQIVND (reference sequence). This CDR3 is built from 14 residues. Between the trimmed V and J ends, which lost 2 bases and 6 bases, there was a span of 13 bases. The CDR3 coding sequence is TGTGCCAGTAGTATAAAGATCCGTAGTGCTGAAGCTTTCTTT. This codes for CASSIKIRSAEAFF.

In its sample, this clone was seen many times. The rearrangement uses TRBV5-1 and TRBJ2-1; D might be TRBD1 or TRBD2, each matching 6 bases. The V and J ends lost 1 base and 5 bases respectively, with 19 bases between them. The germline V gene has CDR1 SGHRS and CDR2 YFSETQ. This CDR3 comprises 17 residues. CDR3 loop: CASSLRVGGRPHNEQFF. CDR3 nucleotide sequence: TGCGCCAGCAGCTTGCGTGTCGGGGGCCGTCCCCACAATGAGCAGTTCTTC.

This clone was counted at least ten times. This chain uses TRBV2 with TRBJ2-1, with TRBD2 matching 7 bases. CDR3 length: 14 residues. The ends lost 7 bases at V and 4 bases at J; junction bases unmatched: 7. In germline, CDR1 is SNHLY, CDR2 FYNNEI. Here the CDR3 DNA reads TGTGCCAGCAATAGGGAGGGCGGATACAATGAGCAGTTCTTC. The encoded protein is CASNREGGYNEQFF.

This clone appeared many times. The chain uses TRBV27 and TRBJ1-2; D perhaps matches TRBD1 (5 bases). The length of the CDR3 is 13 residues. The V end lost 3 bases, the J end lost 4 bases, and 9 bases lay between the germline ends. Per the germline V gene, CDR1 is MNHEY and CDR2 is SMNVEV (reference sequence). For the CDR3, the DNA is TGTGCCAGCAGTTTCGGAGGGGCCTATGGCTACACCTTC. It translates to CASSFGGAYGYTF.

V gene TRBV5-1 combines with J gene TRBJ1-1, with D possibly being TRBD1 (5 bases). In germline, CDR1 is SGHRS, CDR2 YFSETQ. Trimming cost V 3 bases and J 7 bases, with 7 bases left between them. The CDR3 spans 11 residues. CDR3 bases: TGCGCCAGCAGCTGTGACAGTGAAGCTTTCTTT. Translating gives CASSCDSEAFF. The full variable domain, rest sourced from reference TRBV5-1 and TRBJ1-1, is KAGVTQTPRYLIKTRGQQVTLSCSPISGHRSVSWYQQTPGQGLQFLFEYFSETQRNKGNFPGRFSGRQFSNSRSEMNVSTLELGDSALYLCASSCDSEAFFGQGTRLTVV.

This sequence joins TRBV4-2 and TRBJ1-1, with D tentatively TRBD1 (6 bases). Germline lookup yields CDR1 LGHNA and CDR2 YNFKEQ. The CDR3 sequence is 14 residues long. V dropped 4 bases and J dropped 3 bases, with 12 bases sitting between them. CDR3 nucleotides: TGTGCCAGCAGCCTAAGGACAGAGGACACTGAAGCTTTCTTT. Its protein product is CASSLRTEDTEAFF.

In this sample, this clone turned up once. This chain joins TRBV7-8 and TRBJ1-1; perhaps TRBD1 as D (6 bases). CDR3 length: 14 amino acids. The ends were cut back, 3 bases at V and 0 bases at J, with 8 bases in the middle. The germline gives CDR1 SGHVS, CDR2 FQNEAQ. The CDR3, as DNA: TGTGCCAGCAGCTTTCAGGGGATGAACACTGAAGCTTTCTTT. As protein: CASSFQGMNTEAFF. The variable domain in full, with the rest retrieved from reference TRBV7-8 and TRBJ1-1, is GAGVSQSPRYKVAKRGQDVALRCDPISGHVSLFWYQQALGQGPEFLTYFQNEAQLDKSGLPSDRFFAERPEGSVSTLKIQRTQQEDSAVYLCASSFQGMNTEAFFGQGTRLTVV.

This clone was detected many times. This chain connects TRBV6-1 to TRBJ1-1; 10 bases are a match to TRBD1. Trimming removed 5 bases from V and 4 bases from J; junction bases left unmatched: 7. The length of the CDR3 is 15 residues. The germline gives CDR1 MNHNS, CDR2 SASEGT. The DNA of the CDR3 is TGTGCCAGCAGTAGACTGGGACAGGGGACCACTGAAGCTTTCTTT. Encoded protein: CASSRLGQGTTEAFF.

Only a few counts were recorded for this clone. CDR3 sequence (DNA): TGTGCCAGCAGTGAACCGGGGCTATCTAATGAAAAACTGTTTTTT. It is translated as CASSEPGLSNEKLFF. The rearrangement links TRBV6-1 to TRBJ1-4, with D possibly TRBD1 on 5 matching bases. CDR1 is MNHNS and CDR2 is SASEGT in the germline V gene. Trimming shortened V by 2 bases and J by 3 bases, and 10 bases separated the two germline ends. The CDR3 totals 15 residues.

This clone was seen many times. The chain employs TRBV20-1 and TRBJ2-3; D uncertain. Per germline, CDR1 DFQATT and CDR2 SNEGSKA (reference sequence). Trimming left V 6 bases short and J 0 bases short, with 13 bases between. The CDR3 length is 14 residues. CDR3: CSADIGPSTDTQYF. In nucleotides, the CDR3 is TGCAGTGCCGACATAGGGCCTAGCACAGATACGCAGTATTTT.

This clone was seen at least ten times. The rearrangement joins TRBV5-4 to TRBJ1-6, with D possibly being TRBD1 (5 bases). Looked up from germline, CDR1 is SGHNT and CDR2 is YYREEE (reference sequence). There are 14 residues in the CDR3. V was shortened by 4 bases and J by 6 bases, with 11 bases between the two germline ends. The CDR3 sequence: CASSAGTINSPLHF. CDR3 in DNA: TGTGCCAGCAGCGCCGGGACGATTAATTCACCCCTCCACTTT.

The chain uses TRBV28 and TRBJ2-1; tentative D call: TRBD2 (6 bases). The CDR3 has 16 residues. The germline V gene encodes CDR1 MDHEN and CDR2 SYDVKM. V was trimmed by 5 bases and J by 12 bases, leaving 26 bases between them. The CDR3 loop reads CASSLSLRELTSGQFF. The DNA for the CDR3 is TGTGCCAGCAGTCTTAGCTTACGGGAGCTAACCAGTGGGCAGTTCTTC.

At least ten counts were recorded for this clone. The J gene is TRBJ1-4, the V gene TRBV12-3 or TRBV12-4; D is perhaps TRBD1 (5 bases). V was shortened by 6 bases and J by 3 bases, with 14 bases between the two germline ends. This CDR3 is built from 15 residues. In DNA, the CDR3 is TGTGCCAGCAGCCACTGGGGGTCCGCTAATGAAAAACTGTTTTTT. Its translation is CASSHWGSANEKLFF.

This clone showed up many times. J is TRBJ1-1 and V is TRBV3-1; D ambiguous. Trimming took off 4 bases at V and 5 bases at J, with 14 bases between the two ends. The CDR3 totals 14 residues. Germline CDR1 is LGHDT and CDR2 is YNNKEL (reference sequence). The CDR3 DNA is TGTGCCAGCAGCCCCGACCGGCTCAGGACTGAAGCTTTCTTT. Encoded protein: CASSPDRLRTEAFF.

This clone was seen ten or more times. The chain is built from TRBV19 and TRBJ1-5; 8 nucleotides match TRBD1. The CDR3 is made up of 14 amino acids. Germline lookup yields CDR1 LNHDA and CDR2 SQIVND (reference sequence). V dropped 6 bases and J dropped 3; count of bases not matched to a gene: 4. CDR3 amino acids: CASRDRDHNQPQHF. The CDR3 DNA reads TGTGCCAGTAGGGACAGGGACCACAATCAGCCCCAGCATTTT. The variable domain in full, completed from reference TRBV19 and TRBJ1-5, reads DGGITQSPKYLFRKEGQNVTLSCEQNLNHDAMYWYRQDPGQGLRLIYYSQIVNDFQKGDIAEGYSVSREKKESFPLTVTSAQKNPTAFYLCASRDRDHNQPQHFGDGTRLSIL.

This clone was detected many times. V gene TRBV4-1 combines with J gene TRBJ2-2; D gene unclear. V was pared by 6 bases and J by 3 bases, with 11 bases between. The CDR3 length is 14 residues. Germline loops: CDR1 MGHRA, CDR2 YSYEKL. Here the CDR3 DNA reads TGCGCCAGCAGAGTTCACCAAGACACCGGGGAGCTGTTTTTT. As protein: CASRVHQDTGELFF.

On this clone: One end of the junction does not line up with germline, which may come from a read error. The chain recombines TRBV20-1 with TRBJ2-7; perhaps TRBD2 as D (6 bases). This CDR3 comprises 12 residues. The germline CDR1 and CDR2 sequences are DFQATT and SNEGSKA (reference sequence). CDR3 loop: CSTRSGVGEQYF. CDR3 bases: TGCAGTACTAGGTCGGGAGTCGGCGAGCAGTACTTC.

Notes on this clone: A much more abundant neighbour one base away suggests this may be a read error. The same CDR3 also results from other DNA sequences found in this sample. This sequence joins TRBV29-1 and TRBJ2-1; D might be TRBD1 (5 bases). This CDR3 spans 17 amino acids. In germline, CDR1 is SQVTM, CDR2 ANQGSEA. Trimming cost V 5 bases and J 0 bases, with 20 bases left between them. For the CDR3, the DNA is TGCAGCGTTTCTGGCAGAGACGACAGCCTCTCCTACAATGAGCAGTTCTTC. The encoded protein is CSVSGRDDSLSYNEQFF.

The chain combines TRBV5-1 with TRBJ1-2; D is perhaps TRBD1 (5 bases). V shed 0 bases and J shed 6 bases, with 9 bases lying between them. The CDR3 has 13 amino acids. Germline-derived CDR1 and CDR2 are SGHRS and YFSETQ. DNA for the CDR3: TGCGCCAGCAGCTTGGGAGAAGGGGATGGCTACACCTTC. Protein: CASSLGEGDGYTF.

The chain links TRBV11-2 to TRBJ2-1; 8 bases agree with TRBD2. The V segment lost 0 bases and the J segment 7 bases; nucleotides outside the gene matches: 8. Germline V lookup: CDR1 SGHAT, CDR2 FQNNGV. The CDR3 spans 16 residues. The CDR3 is CASSLEAGGGINEQFF. In nucleotides, the CDR3 is TGTGCCAGCAGCTTAGAGGCGGGAGGTGGGATAAATGAGCAGTTCTTC.

There are many counts of this clone. V gene TRBV3-1 combines with J gene TRBJ1-1; TRBD1 is a possible D gene (6 bases). The V gene's germline CDR1 is LGHDT and CDR2 YNNKEL (reference sequence). Trimming pared 11 bases from V and 1 base from J, leaving 14 bases between. There are 13 residues in the CDR3. The CDR3 reads CACRGGPNTEAFF. The CDR3 bases are TGTGCCTGCCGGGGGGGGCCGAACACTGAAGCTTTCTTT.

In the case of this clone: With a much larger clone just one base away, this may be a read error. Other DNA variants within this sample encode the same CDR3. The chain employs TRBV12-3 or TRBV12-4 and TRBJ2-3; D gene unclear. The CDR3 has 12 amino acids. The CDR3 region has the DNA TGTGCCAGCAGTTTATCAAGATCGGAGCAGTACTTT. As protein: CASSLSRSEQYF.

With respect to this clone: The identical CDR3 is also encoded by other nucleotide sequences in the sample. The V and J genes are TRBV11-1 and TRBJ2-2, with a weak D call TRBD1 (6 bases). Trimming took 5 bases from V and 8 from J, leaving 21 bases between them. The CDR3 contains 16 residues. Germline assignment: CDR1 SGHAT and CDR2 FQDESV (reference sequence). DNA of the CDR3: TGTGCCAGCAGCCCCAGGGATGTATATGGGACAGGGGAGCTGTTTTTT. The encoded protein is CASSPRDVYGTGELFF.

In this sample, this clone turned up a few times. This sample includes further DNA sequences coding for the same CDR3. CDR3 sequence reads: CATSRWTGRDYGYTF. In DNA form, the CDR3 reads TGTGCCACCAGCAGATGGACGGGACGGGACTATGGCTACACCTTC. The chain links TRBV15 to TRBJ1-2; tentative D call: TRBD1 (5 bases). Between the trimmed V and J ends, which lost 2 bases and 3 bases, there was a span of 13 bases. The CDR3 totals 15 residues. Germline CDR1 reads LNHNV; CDR2 reads YYDKDF (reference sequence).

This chain links TRBV11-2 with TRBJ2-7; D gene unclear. Trimming took 2 bases from V and 2 from J, leaving 7 bases between them. Germline V gene data show CDR1 as SGHAT and CDR2 as FQNNGV. The CDR3 is made up of 13 amino acids. CDR3 in amino acids: CASSLTGAYEQYF. The CDR3 bases are TGTGCCAGCAGCTTAACCGGAGCCTACGAGCAGTACTTC.

By proportion, this clone is medium-sized. The genes are TRBV6-1 and TRBJ2-2; TRBD2 is a possible D gene (5 bases). The CDR3 loop spans 15 amino acids. From germline, CDR1 is MNHNS and CDR2 SASEGT. With 2 bases removed from V and 5 bases from J, the gap between germline ends came to 12 bases. In DNA form, the CDR3 reads TGTGCCAGCAGTGAATCGGTTGAGGGAACCGGGGAGCTGTTTTTT. Encoded protein: CASSESVEGTGELFF.

On this clone: No conserved phenylalanine or tryptophan is present at the end of the CDR3, so a read error is the likely explanation. It is unclear where the CDR3 begins or ends on the DNA, so no DNA is shown, and the CDR3 is as TCRdb lists it. This rearrangement joins TRBV6-1 to TRBJ1-2; the D call of TRBD1 is as the table states it, not checked on the DNA. Inclusive of both ends, the CDR3 amounts to 14 amino acids. Per the germline V gene, CDR1 is MNHNS and CDR2 is SASEGT. CDR3 sequence: CASSIRGNNYGYTV.

Notes on this clone: This clone may be a read error of a much larger clone one base away. In the same sample, other DNA sequences code for this CDR3. The rearrangement uses TRBV4-1 and TRBJ2-1; the D is unclear. Per germline, CDR1 MGHRA and CDR2 YSYEKL. The CDR3 length is 16 residues. V was clipped by 2 bases and J by 10 bases, with 21 bases between them. CDR3 residues: CASSQSGLETLWEQFF. CDR3 sequence (DNA): TGCGCCAGCAGCCAATCCGGGCTAGAAACCCTTTGGGAGCAGTTCTTC.

Details on this clone: This may stem from a read error, because a much larger clone lies one nucleotide away. The rearrangement links TRBV11-2 to TRBJ2-5; possibly TRBD2 for D (6 bases). The CDR3 length is 13 residues. Germline V gives CDR1 SGHAT, CDR2 FQNNGV. Trimming took 10 bases from V and 4 from J, leaving 16 bases between them. The CDR3 DNA sequence: TGTGCCATCGGAACTTGCGGGATAGAGACCCAGTACTTC. This gives the protein CAIGTCGIETQYF.